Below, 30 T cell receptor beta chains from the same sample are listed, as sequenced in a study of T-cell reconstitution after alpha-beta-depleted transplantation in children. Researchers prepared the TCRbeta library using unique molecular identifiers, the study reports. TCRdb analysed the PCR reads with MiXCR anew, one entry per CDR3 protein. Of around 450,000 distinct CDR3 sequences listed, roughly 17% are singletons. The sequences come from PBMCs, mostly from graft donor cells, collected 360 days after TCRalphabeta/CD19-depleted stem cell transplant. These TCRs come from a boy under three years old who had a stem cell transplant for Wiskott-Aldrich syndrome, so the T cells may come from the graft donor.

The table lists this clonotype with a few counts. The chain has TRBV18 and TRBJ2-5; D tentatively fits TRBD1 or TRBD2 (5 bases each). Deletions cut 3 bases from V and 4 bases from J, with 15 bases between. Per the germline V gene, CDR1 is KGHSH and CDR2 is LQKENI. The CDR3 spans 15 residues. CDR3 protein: CASSPKGPPGETQYF. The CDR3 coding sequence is TGTGCCAGCTCACCCAAGGGACCGCCGGGAGAGACCCAGTACTTC.

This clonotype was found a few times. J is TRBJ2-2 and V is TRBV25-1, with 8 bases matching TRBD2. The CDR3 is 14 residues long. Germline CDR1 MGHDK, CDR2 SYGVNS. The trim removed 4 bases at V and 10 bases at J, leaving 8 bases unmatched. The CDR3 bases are TGTGCCAGCAGTGGCGGGAGGTCGTGGGAGGAGCTGTTTTTT. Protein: CASSGGRSWEELFF.

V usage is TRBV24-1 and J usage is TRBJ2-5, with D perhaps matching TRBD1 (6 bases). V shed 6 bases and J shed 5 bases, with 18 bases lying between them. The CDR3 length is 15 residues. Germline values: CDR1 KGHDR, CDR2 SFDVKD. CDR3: CATSLPGHIGETQYF. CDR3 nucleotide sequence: TGTGCCACCAGTCTTCCGGGACACATAGGGGAGACCCAGTACTTC.

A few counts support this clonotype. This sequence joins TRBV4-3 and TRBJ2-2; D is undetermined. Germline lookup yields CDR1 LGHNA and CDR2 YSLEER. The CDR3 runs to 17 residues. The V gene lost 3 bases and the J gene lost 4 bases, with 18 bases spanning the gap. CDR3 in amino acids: CASSQYPVLISTGELFF. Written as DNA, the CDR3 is TGCGCCAGCAGCCAGTATCCAGTGCTAATTTCCACCGGGGAGCTGTTTTTT.

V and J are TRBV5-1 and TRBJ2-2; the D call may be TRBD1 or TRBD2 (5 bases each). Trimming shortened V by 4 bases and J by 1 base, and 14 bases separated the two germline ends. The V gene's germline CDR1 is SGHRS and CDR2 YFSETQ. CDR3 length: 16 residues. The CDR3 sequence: CASSRDPRGNTGELFF. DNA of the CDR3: TGCGCCAGCAGCCGGGACCCTCGAGGGAACACCGGGGAGCTGTTTTTT.

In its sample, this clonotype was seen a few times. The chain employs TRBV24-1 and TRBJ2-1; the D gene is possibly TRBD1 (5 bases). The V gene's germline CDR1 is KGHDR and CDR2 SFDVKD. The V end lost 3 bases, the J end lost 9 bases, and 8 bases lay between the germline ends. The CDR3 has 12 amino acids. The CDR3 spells CATSDPGFEQFF. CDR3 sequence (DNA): TGTGCCACCAGTGATCCAGGGTTTGAGCAGTTCTTC.

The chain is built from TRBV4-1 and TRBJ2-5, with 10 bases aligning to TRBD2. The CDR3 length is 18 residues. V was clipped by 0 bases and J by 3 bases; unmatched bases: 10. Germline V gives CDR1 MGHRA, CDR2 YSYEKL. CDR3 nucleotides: TGCGCCAGCAGCCAAGATTGGGTTCGCAGCGGGGGGGAAGAGACCCAGTACTTC. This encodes CASSQDWVRSGGEETQYF.

The CDR3 sequence is CASSLSVASGGQYTDTQYF. The CDR3 nucleotides read TGCGCCAGCAGCTTGAGTGTGGCTAGCGGGGGGCAATACACAGATACGCAGTATTTT. The V call is TRBV5-1, the J call TRBJ2-3; 11 bases are shared with TRBD2. The CDR3 sequence is 19 residues long. Germline V gene sequence: CDR1 SGHRS, CDR2 YFSETQ. With 1 base clipped from V and 2 bases from J, the junction kept 12 bases outside the gene matches.

The CDR3 loop is CASSEQGAKNIQYF. The CDR3 region has the DNA TGCGCCAGCAGCGAGCAGGGGGCCAAAAACATTCAGTACTTC. This rearrangement joins TRBV10-2 to TRBJ2-4, with D tentatively TRBD1 (6 bases). Per germline, CDR1 WSHSY and CDR2 SAAADI. V lost 6 bases, J lost 1 base, and 10 bases lay in between. The CDR3 is made up of 14 amino acids.

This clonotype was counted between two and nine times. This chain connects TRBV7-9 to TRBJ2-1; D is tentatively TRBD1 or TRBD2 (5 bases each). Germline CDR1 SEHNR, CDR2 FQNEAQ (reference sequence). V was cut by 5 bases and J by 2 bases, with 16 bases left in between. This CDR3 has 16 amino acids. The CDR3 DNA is TGTGCCAGCAGCCCCCTCCACGGGACCACCTACAATGAGCAGTTCTTC. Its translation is CASSPLHGTTYNEQFF. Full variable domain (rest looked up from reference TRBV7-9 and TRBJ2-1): DTGVSQNPRHKITKRGQNVTFRCDPISEHNRLYWYRQTLGQGPEFLTYFQNEAQLEKSRLLSDRFSAERPKGSFSTLEIQRTEQGDSAMYLCASSPLHGTTYNEQFFGPGTRLTVL.

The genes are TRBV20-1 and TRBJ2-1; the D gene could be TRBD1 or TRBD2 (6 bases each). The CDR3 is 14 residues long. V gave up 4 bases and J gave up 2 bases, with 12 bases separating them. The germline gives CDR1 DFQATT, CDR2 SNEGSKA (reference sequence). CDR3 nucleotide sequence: TGCAGTGCTACGGGGGCTACTCCCTACAATGAGCAGTTCTTC. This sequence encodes CSATGATPYNEQFF.

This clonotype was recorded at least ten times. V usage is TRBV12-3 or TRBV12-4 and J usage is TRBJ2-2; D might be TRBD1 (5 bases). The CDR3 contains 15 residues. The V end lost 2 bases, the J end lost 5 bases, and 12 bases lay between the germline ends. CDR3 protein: CASSLRQGWTGELFF. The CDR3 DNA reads TGTGCCAGCAGTTTAAGGCAGGGATGGACCGGGGAGCTGTTTTTT.

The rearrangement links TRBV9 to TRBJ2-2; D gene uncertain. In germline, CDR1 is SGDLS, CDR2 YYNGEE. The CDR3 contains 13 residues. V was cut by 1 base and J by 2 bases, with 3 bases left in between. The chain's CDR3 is CASSVFNTGELFF. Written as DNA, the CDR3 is TGTGCCAGCAGCGTATTTAACACCGGGGAGCTGTTTTTT.

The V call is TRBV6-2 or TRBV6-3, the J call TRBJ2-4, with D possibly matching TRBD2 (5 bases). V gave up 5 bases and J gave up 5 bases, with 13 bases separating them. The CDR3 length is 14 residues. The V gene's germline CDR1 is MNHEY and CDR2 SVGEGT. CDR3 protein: CASSTRLPQNIQYF. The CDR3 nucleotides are TGTGCCAGCAGTACTCGACTACCGCAAAACATTCAGTACTTC.

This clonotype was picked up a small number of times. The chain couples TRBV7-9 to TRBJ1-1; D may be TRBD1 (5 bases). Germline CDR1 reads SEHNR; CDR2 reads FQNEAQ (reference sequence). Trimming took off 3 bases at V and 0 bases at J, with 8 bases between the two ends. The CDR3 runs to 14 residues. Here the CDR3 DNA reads TGTGCCAGCAGCTTGCTAGGGGTGAACACTGAAGCTTTCTTT. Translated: CASSLLGVNTEAFF.

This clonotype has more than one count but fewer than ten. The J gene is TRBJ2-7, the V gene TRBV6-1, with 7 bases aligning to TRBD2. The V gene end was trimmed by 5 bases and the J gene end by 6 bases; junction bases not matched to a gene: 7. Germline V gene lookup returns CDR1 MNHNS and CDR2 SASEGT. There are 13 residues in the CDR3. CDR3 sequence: CASSRWREREQYF. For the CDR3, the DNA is TGTGCCAGCAGTCGATGGCGGGAGCGCGAGCAGTACTTC.

The CDR3 coding sequence is TGCAGTGCTATTAGAACTAGGACGAACAATGAGCAGTTCTTC. Amino acids: CSAIRTRTNNEQFF. The J gene is TRBJ2-1, the V gene TRBV20-1; tentative D call: TRBD2 (5 bases). V was shortened by 4 bases and J by 5 bases, with 15 bases between the two germline ends. The germline V gene has CDR1 DFQATT and CDR2 SNEGSKA (reference sequence). The CDR3 totals 14 residues.

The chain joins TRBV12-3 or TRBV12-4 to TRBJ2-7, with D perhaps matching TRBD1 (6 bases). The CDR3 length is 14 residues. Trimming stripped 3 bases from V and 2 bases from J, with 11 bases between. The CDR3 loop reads CASSFETGPYEQYF. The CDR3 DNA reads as TGTGCCAGCAGTTTTGAGACAGGCCCCTACGAGCAGTACTTC.

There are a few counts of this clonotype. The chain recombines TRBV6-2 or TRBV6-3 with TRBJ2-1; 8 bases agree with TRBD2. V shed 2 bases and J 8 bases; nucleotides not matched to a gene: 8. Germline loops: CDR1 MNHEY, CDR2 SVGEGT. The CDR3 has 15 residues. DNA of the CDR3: TGTGCCAGCAGTTACGCACTAGCGGTGGGGGATGAGCAGTTCTTC. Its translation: CASSYALAVGDEQFF.

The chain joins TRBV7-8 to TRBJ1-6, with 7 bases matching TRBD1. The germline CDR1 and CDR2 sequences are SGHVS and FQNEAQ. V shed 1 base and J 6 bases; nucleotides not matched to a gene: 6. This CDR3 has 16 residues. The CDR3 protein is CASSLVSTGSNSPLHF. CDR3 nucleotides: TGTGCCAGCAGCTTAGTATCGACAGGGAGTAATTCACCCCTCCACTTT.

CDR3 loop: CASTSGRPSYEQYF. The CDR3 nucleotides read TGTGCCAGCACCTCCGGGCGGCCCTCCTACGAGCAGTACTTC. V and J are TRBV11-2 and TRBJ2-7; no definite D call. The germline V gene encodes CDR1 SGHAT and CDR2 FQNNGV. The CDR3 has 14 residues. The V gene lost 7 bases and the J gene lost 0 bases, with 13 bases spanning the gap.

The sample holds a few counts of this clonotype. CDR3 bases: TGCGCCAGCAGCTCTGTTACGGCCGGGAATTCACCCCTCCACTTT. This gives the protein CASSSVTAGNSPLHF. This rearrangement joins TRBV5-1 to TRBJ1-6; no clear D gene. The germline gives CDR1 SGHRS, CDR2 YFSETQ. V was cut by 3 bases and J by 7 bases, with 14 bases left in between. The CDR3 is made up of 15 amino acids.

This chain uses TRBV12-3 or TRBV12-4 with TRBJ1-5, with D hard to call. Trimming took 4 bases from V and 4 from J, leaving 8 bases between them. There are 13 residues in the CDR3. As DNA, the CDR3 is TGTGCCAGCAGTTCCGCCATTAATCAGCCCCAGCATTTT. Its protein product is CASSSAINQPQHF.

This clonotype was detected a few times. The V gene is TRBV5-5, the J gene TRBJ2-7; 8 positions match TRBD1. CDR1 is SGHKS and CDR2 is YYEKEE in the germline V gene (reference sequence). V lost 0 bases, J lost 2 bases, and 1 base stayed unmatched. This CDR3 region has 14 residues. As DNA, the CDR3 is TGTGCCAGCAGCTTGGCGGGACAGGCCTACGAGCAGTACTTC. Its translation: CASSLAGQAYEQYF.

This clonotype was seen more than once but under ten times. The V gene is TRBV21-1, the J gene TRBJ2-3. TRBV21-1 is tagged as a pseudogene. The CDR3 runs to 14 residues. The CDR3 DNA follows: TGTGCCAGCAGCAAAGGGTTCACCGTATGGGAGCAGTATTTT. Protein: CASSKGFTVWEQYF.

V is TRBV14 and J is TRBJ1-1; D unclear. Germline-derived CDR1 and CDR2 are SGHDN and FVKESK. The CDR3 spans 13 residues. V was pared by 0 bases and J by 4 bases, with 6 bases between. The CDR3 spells CASSQEWGTEAFF. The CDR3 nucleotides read TGTGCCAGCAGCCAAGAGTGGGGCACTGAAGCTTTCTTT.

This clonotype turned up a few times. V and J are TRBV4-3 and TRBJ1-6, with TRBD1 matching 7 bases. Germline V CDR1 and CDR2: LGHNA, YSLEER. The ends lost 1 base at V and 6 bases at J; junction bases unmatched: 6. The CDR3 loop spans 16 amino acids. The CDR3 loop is CASSQGQGVVNSPLHF. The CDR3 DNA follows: TGCGCCAGCAGCCAAGGACAGGGAGTGGTTAATTCACCCCTCCACTTT.

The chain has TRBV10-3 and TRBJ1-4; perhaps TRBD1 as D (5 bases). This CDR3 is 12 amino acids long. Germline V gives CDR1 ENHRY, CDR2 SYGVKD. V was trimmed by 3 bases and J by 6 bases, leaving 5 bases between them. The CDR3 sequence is CAISDRDEKLFF. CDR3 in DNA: TGTGCCATCAGTGACAGGGATGAAAAACTGTTTTTT.

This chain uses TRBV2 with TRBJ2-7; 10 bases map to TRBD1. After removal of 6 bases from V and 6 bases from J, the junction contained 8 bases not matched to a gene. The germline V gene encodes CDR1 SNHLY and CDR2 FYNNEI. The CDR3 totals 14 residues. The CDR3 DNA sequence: TGTGCCAGCAGGGTTGGACAGGGGGTAGGCGAGCAGTACTTC. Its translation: CASRVGQGVGEQYF. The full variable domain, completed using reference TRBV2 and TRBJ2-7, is EPEVTQTPSHQVTQMGQEVILRCVPISNHLYFYWYRQILGQKVEFLVSFYNNEISEKSEIFDDQFSVERPDGSNFTLKIRSTKLEDSAMYFCASRVGQGVGEQYFGPGTRLTVT.

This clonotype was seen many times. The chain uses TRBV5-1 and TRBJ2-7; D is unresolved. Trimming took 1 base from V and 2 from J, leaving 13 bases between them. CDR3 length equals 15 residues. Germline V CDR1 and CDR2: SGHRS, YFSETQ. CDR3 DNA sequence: TGCGCCAGCAGCTTGATCGGCAGCAGTACCTACGAGCAGTACTTC. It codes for CASSLIGSSTYEQYF.